Presented here are 10 T cell receptor beta chains from one specimen sequenced in a study of blood T cell repertoires in COVID-19. Clones were sequenced by immunoSEQ multiplex PCR, and TCRdb holds only the in-frame ones, with some missing. The sample has roughly 70,000 clones; 70% to 90% are singletons. The sequenced sample was peripheral blood. These receptors all stem from a woman of 80 years or more with active or convalescent COVID-19.

This clone is labeled as medium-sized (0.01 to 0.1%). The V call is TRBV5-1, the J call TRBJ2-7; 9 bases fit TRBD1. Looked up from germline, CDR1 is SGHRS and CDR2 is YFSETQ. V shed 4 bases, J shed 4 bases, and the junction held 6 bases outside the gene matches. This CDR3 region has 14 residues. CDR3 sequence: CASSLSTGGYEQYF. CDR3 bases: TGCGCCAGCAGCCTATCGACAGGGGGATACGAGCAGTACTTC.

The V gene is TRBV5-1, the J gene TRBJ2-2, with D perhaps matching TRBD1 (5 bases). The CDR3 contains 16 residues. In germline, CDR1 is SGHRS, CDR2 YFSETQ. Trimming took 5 bases from V and 4 from J, leaving 18 bases between them. CDR3 sequence (DNA): TGCGCCAGCAGATCAACAGGTTGGGCGAGCACCGGGGAGCTGTTTTTT. This sequence encodes CASRSTGWASTGELFF.

A few counts support this clone. V usage is TRBV10-3 and J usage is TRBJ1-2; 10 nucleotides align to TRBD1. This CDR3 contains 15 residues. The V gene end was trimmed by 2 bases and the J gene end by 6 bases; junction bases not matched to a gene: 6. Germline CDR1 is ENHRY and CDR2 is SYGVKD. CDR3 amino acids: CAISEPRTGGDGYTF. CDR3 coding DNA: TGTGCCATCAGTGAGCCGAGGACAGGGGGGGATGGCTACACCTTC.

The CDR3 region has the DNA TGCGCCAGCAGCTTTGGGAGTAATGAAAAACTGTTTTTT. It encodes CASSFGSNEKLFF. This chain uses TRBV5-1 with TRBJ1-4; D call uncertain. Trimming left V 2 bases short and J 4 bases short, with 6 bases between. CDR3 length: 13 residues. Germline values: CDR1 SGHRS, CDR2 YFSETQ.

The chain recombines TRBV28 with TRBJ1-2; D ambiguous. The germline V gene has CDR1 MDHEN and CDR2 SYDVKM. Trimming removed 7 bases at V and 8 bases at J, with 17 bases between. This CDR3 is built from 13 residues. The CDR3 loop reads CASKSGPPGGYTF. CDR3 nucleotides: TGTGCCAGCAAGAGCGGACCTCCTGGGGGCTACACCTTC.

The CDR3 nucleotides are TGTGCCAGCAGGGGGACAGGGGGCTACTATGGCTACACCTTC. As protein: CASRGTGGYYGYTF. The rearrangement uses TRBV25-1 and TRBJ1-2; 12 positions match TRBD1. This CDR3 region has 14 residues. V was pared by 6 bases and J by 3 bases, with 2 bases of the junction left unmatched. Germline V gene lookup returns CDR1 MGHDK and CDR2 SYGVNS.

The chain is built from TRBV11-2 and TRBJ1-5; D gene uncertain. The V end was cut by 2 bases, the J end by 0 bases, with 11 bases between. The CDR3 length is 16 residues. Germline V CDR1 and CDR2: SGHAT, FQNNGV. In DNA, the CDR3 is TGTGCCAGCAGCTTACGTGGTGACTATAGCAATCAGCCCCAGCATTTT. Amino acids: CASSLRGDYSNQPQHF.

The V gene is TRBV30, the J gene TRBJ1-2; TRBD1 agrees at 7 bases. The ends lost 2 bases at V and 8 bases at J; junction bases unmatched: 8. Germline V gene data show CDR1 as GTSNPN and CDR2 as SVGIG (reference sequence). There are 13 residues in the CDR3. The CDR3 loop reads CAWSQNPGQGYTF. Written as DNA, the CDR3 is TGTGCCTGGAGTCAGAACCCGGGACAGGGCTACACCTTC.

The rearrangement links TRBV27 to TRBJ2-5; a weak D match, TRBD2 (11 bases). The germline gives CDR1 MNHEY, CDR2 SMNVEV (reference sequence). This CDR3 region has 21 residues. Trimming took off 5 bases at V and 1 base at J, with 32 bases between the two ends. The CDR3 loop reads CASSRGQGGTSGYVLQETQYF. The CDR3 DNA follows: TGTGCCAGCAGTCGAGGACAGGGGGGGACTAGCGGCTATGTACTCCAAGAGACCCAGTACTTC.

The chain links TRBV7-2 to TRBJ1-2; 8 nucleotides match TRBD1. The germline V gene has CDR1 SGHTA and CDR2 FQGNSA. This CDR3 is built from 16 residues. The V segment lost 5 bases and the J segment 8 bases; nucleotides outside the gene matches: 16. DNA of the CDR3: TGTGCCAGCAGCCCACTAATAAAGACAGGGGAAAGCGGCTACACCTTC. Encoded protein: CASSPLIKTGESGYTF.